This entry lists 18 T cell receptor beta chains sequenced from one sample in a study of breast tumors, draining lymph nodes, adjacent tissues. One entry per CDR3 protein, called by TCRdb with MiXCR from the multiplex PCR reads. The sample has fewer than 200,000 distinct CDR3 sequences, 25% to 40% seen once. Axillary draining lymph nodes of breast cancer patients supplied the node samples. The sample was axillary lymph node tissue. The receptor set was obtained from a female donor with breast cancer. Some clones in this sample may be carry-over from other donors' samples.

V is TRBV27 and J is TRBJ2-5; no definite D call. The germline gives CDR1 MNHEY, CDR2 SMNVEV (reference sequence). This CDR3 has 14 residues. Trimming shortened V by 4 bases and J by 5 bases, and 14 bases separated the two germline ends. The CDR3 DNA reads as TGTGCCAGCAGTTGGTCTCCCCTTCGGGAGACCCAGTACTTC. It codes for CASSWSPLRETQYF.

This chain uses TRBV20-1 with TRBJ2-2; 8 bases agree with TRBD1. This CDR3 is 12 amino acids long. Trimming cost V 6 bases and J 8 bases; bases outside gene matches: 5. Looked up from germline, CDR1 is DFQATT and CDR2 is SNEGSKA (reference sequence). The CDR3 DNA reads TGCAGTGCCCGGCAGGGGGCGGGGGAGCTGTTTTTT. Translation: CSARQGAGELFF.

Worth noting for this clonotype: This may be a read error: a much more frequent sequence differs by one nucleotide. J is TRBJ2-3 and V is TRBV30; 9 bases are shared with TRBD2. This CDR3 has 14 amino acids. After removal of 5 bases from V and 5 bases from J, the junction contained 8 bases not matched to a gene. In germline, CDR1 is GTSNPN, CDR2 SVGIG (reference sequence). CDR3 sequence: CAWSPSGVIDTQYF. CDR3 nucleotides: TGTGCCTGGTCGCCTAGCGGGGTCATAGATACGCAGTATTTT.

This clonotype was counted ten times or more. This chain joins TRBV20-1 and TRBJ2-7; either TRBD1 or TRBD2 may fit D (5 bases each). Trimming took off 0 bases at V and 0 bases at J, with 12 bases between the two ends. Germline V CDR1 and CDR2: DFQATT, SNEGSKA (reference sequence). CDR3 length: 15 residues. CDR3 sequence (DNA): TGCAGTGCTAGAGACTTGGGACGGAGCTCCTACGAGCAGTACTTC. Translation: CSARDLGRSSYEQYF.

This clonotype was observed at least ten times. The V and J genes are TRBV4-1 and TRBJ1-4, with D hard to call. V dropped 2 bases and J dropped 5 bases, with 9 bases sitting between them. The CDR3 runs 14 residues. Looked up from germline, CDR1 is MGHRA and CDR2 is YSYEKL. The CDR3 sequence is CASSQPLRNEKLFF. The CDR3 DNA sequence: TGCGCCAGCAGCCAACCCCTCAGAAATGAAAAACTGTTTTTT.

Notes on this clonotype: A read error may explain this, as a much larger clone is one base away. V and J are TRBV6-4 and TRBJ2-3; D might be TRBD1 or TRBD2, each matching 5 bases. Germline V gene data show CDR1 as MRHNA and CDR2 as SNTAGT. The V gene lost 2 bases and the J gene lost 1 base, with 19 bases spanning the gap. The CDR3 is 18 residues long. For the CDR3, the DNA is TGTGCCAGCAGTGACGGCCCCGCAGGGACCATGGGCACAGATACGCAGTATTTT. It yields the protein CASSDGPAGTMGTDTQYF.

This clonotype was counted ten times or more. The CDR3 sequence is CASSQGQVYGYTF. CDR3 in DNA: TGTGCCAGCAGCCAAGGTCAGGTCTATGGCTACACCTTC. The chain joins TRBV3-1 to TRBJ1-2; D gene ambiguous. V dropped 1 base and J dropped 4 bases, with 7 bases sitting between them. Looked up from germline, CDR1 is LGHDT and CDR2 is YNNKEL (reference sequence). CDR3 size: 13 residues.

As DNA, the CDR3 is TGTGCCAGCAGTTCCCAGGGGGCGATTACCACAGATACGCAGTATTTT. Its protein product is CASSSQGAITTDTQYF. V and J are TRBV28 and TRBJ2-3, with 8 bases matching TRBD1. The CDR3 is made up of 16 amino acids. Germline V CDR1 and CDR2: MDHEN, SYDVKM. With 4 bases clipped from V and 2 bases from J, the junction kept 8 bases outside the gene matches.

In its sample, this clonotype was seen many times. This chain joins TRBV4-2 and TRBJ1-4, with D maybe TRBD1 (5 bases). Per the germline V gene, CDR1 is LGHNA and CDR2 is YNFKEQ. V was clipped by 0 bases and J by 7 bases, with 12 bases between them. The CDR3 has 15 residues. CDR3 region: CASSQDRQGGEKLFF. In DNA form, the CDR3 reads TGTGCCAGCAGCCAAGATCGGCAGGGTGGTGAAAAACTGTTTTTT.

This clonotype was counted ten times or more. This sequence joins TRBV5-1 and TRBJ2-5; TRBD2 matches at 13 bases. Germline lookup yields CDR1 SGHRS and CDR2 YFSETQ. The V segment lost 3 bases and the J segment 5 bases; nucleotides outside the gene matches: 10. The CDR3 is 17 residues long. The CDR3 here is CASSSGLAGRDYETQYF. The CDR3, as DNA: TGCGCCAGCAGCTCGGGACTAGCGGGACGGGATTATGAGACCCAGTACTTC.

This clonotype was seen ten or more times. This chain links TRBV20-1 with TRBJ2-3, with TRBD2 matching 8 bases. With V trimmed by 1 base and J by 5 bases, 17 bases remained unmatched. The V gene's germline CDR1 is DFQATT and CDR2 SNEGSKA (reference sequence). The CDR3 is 18 residues long. The CDR3 spells CSARGVRRGGPGLDTQYF. CDR3 DNA sequence: TGCAGTGCTAGAGGAGTCCGCCGGGGGGGGCCGGGTCTAGATACGCAGTATTTT.

There are many counts of this clonotype. The chain recombines TRBV3-1 with TRBJ1-6; weak D call: TRBD1 (5 bases). The germline V and J ends were trimmed by 1 base and 7 bases, with 14 bases remaining between them. This CDR3 has 16 residues. CDR1 and CDR2 from the germline V gene are LGHDT and YNNKEL (reference sequence). CDR3 sequence reads: CASSQVGQGRNSPLHF. As DNA, the CDR3 is TGTGCCAGCAGCCAAGTAGGGCAGGGAAGGAATTCACCCCTCCACTTT.

On this clonotype itself: This may come from a read error, since a much larger clone is one base off. The conserved phenylalanine or tryptophan normally closing the CDR3 is absent here, so this likely arose from a read error. Because the CDR3's place on the DNA is in doubt, the DNA is left out and the CDR3 is given as listed by TCRdb. The V gene is TRBV7-9, the J gene TRBJ1-2; TRBD1, the D gene given by the table, was not confirmed from the DNA. The CDR3 is 15 residues long, counting both termini. Germline CDR1 SEHNR, CDR2 FQNEAQ (reference sequence). This CDR3 reads CASSDGTGKLDGYPS.

This chain joins TRBV7-9 and TRBJ2-3; 13 nucleotides align to TRBD2. Germline-derived CDR1 and CDR2 are SEHNR and FQNEAQ (reference sequence). The junction had 2 bases not matched to a gene; V was cut back by 10 bases and J by 1 base. The CDR3 has 14 amino acids. CDR3 nucleotide sequence: TGTGCCACGGGACTAGCGGGACGCACAGATACGCAGTATTTT. This translates into CATGLAGRTDTQYF.

As concerns this clonotype: This sequence may be a read error, since a much larger clone differs from it by one base. The chain has TRBV5-1 and TRBJ2-5, with a weak D call TRBD1 (6 bases). Germline CDR1 is SGHRS and CDR2 is YFSETQ. This CDR3 is built from 14 residues. The CDR3 is CVSSLWGPQETQYF. CDR3 DNA: TGCGTCAGCAGCTTGTGGGGGCCCCAAGAGACCCAGTACTTC.

At least ten counts were recorded for this clonotype. Relative to the germline gene, one junction end is altered; a read error may explain this. This sequence joins TRBV7-9 and TRBJ1-2, with 8 nucleotides matching TRBD1. Per the germline V gene, CDR1 is SEHNR and CDR2 is FQNEAQ (reference sequence). CDR3 size: 15 residues. CDR3 residues: CASTLWDDRGYGYTF. The CDR3 nucleotides are TGTGCCAGCACCTTATGGGATGACAGGGGCTATGGCTACACCTTC.

In regard to this clonotype: One end of the junction does not line up with germline, which may come from a read error. J is TRBJ2-3 and V is TRBV7-2, with no clear D. The CDR3 runs to 12 residues. Germline CDR1 is SGHTA and CDR2 is FQGNSA. CDR3: CAGSLSGVTQYF. The CDR3 region has the DNA TGTGCCGGCAGCTTATCTGGGGTTACGCAGTATTTT.

A note on this clonotype: This may be a read error: a much more frequent sequence differs by one nucleotide. The chain combines TRBV5-5 with TRBJ2-2; no clear D. CDR3 length: 15 residues. V gave up 4 bases and J gave up 6 bases, with 16 bases separating them. Per germline, CDR1 SGHKS and CDR2 YYEKEE (reference sequence). CDR3 amino acids: CASSITAAHAGELFF. As DNA, the CDR3 is TGTGCCAGCAGCATCACCGCAGCGCACGCCGGGGAGCTGTTTTTT.